This T cell receptor (beta chain) was sequenced during a study of blood T cell repertoires in COVID-19. Background on the study: COVID-19 samples, acute and convalescent, were from the United States, Italy and Spain. In each case, the material was cDNA or gDNA derived from T cells, B-cell-depleted T cells, or PBMCs.

The authors' processing: Estimation of nucleated cell counts relied on the amplification of reference gene primers. Profiled with immunoSEQ multiplex PCR; TCRdb holds only in-frame clones, not every one. V, J and clone size reflect that table, while D and trimming were determined from the DNA. The sample lists about 110,000 clones, about 80% seen once, with approximately 19% in the top ten. The CDR3 runs to 16 residues. Germline assignment: CDR1 SGHVS and CDR2 FQNEAQ. V trimming: 5 bases; J trimming: 3 bases; junction bases outside the gene matches: 10. This clone was seen just once. Specimen: peripheral blood. This chain uses TRBV7-8 with TRBJ1-5, with 7 bases identical to TRBD1. The clonotype originates from a woman between 70 and 85 years old with acute or convalescent COVID-19. CDR3 in DNA: TGTGCCAGCAGCACTCCCGGGGGACAGTTCAATCAGCCCCAGCATTTT. Translating gives CASSTPGGQFNQPQHF. The full variable domain, in which reference TRBV7-8 and TRBJ1-5 provide the parts outside the CDR3, is GAGVSQSPRYKVAKRGQDVALRCDPISGHVSLFWYQQALGQGPEFLTYFQNEAQLDKSGLPSDRFFAERPEGSVSTLKIQRTQQEDSAVYLCASSTPGGQFNQPQHFGDGTRLSIL.